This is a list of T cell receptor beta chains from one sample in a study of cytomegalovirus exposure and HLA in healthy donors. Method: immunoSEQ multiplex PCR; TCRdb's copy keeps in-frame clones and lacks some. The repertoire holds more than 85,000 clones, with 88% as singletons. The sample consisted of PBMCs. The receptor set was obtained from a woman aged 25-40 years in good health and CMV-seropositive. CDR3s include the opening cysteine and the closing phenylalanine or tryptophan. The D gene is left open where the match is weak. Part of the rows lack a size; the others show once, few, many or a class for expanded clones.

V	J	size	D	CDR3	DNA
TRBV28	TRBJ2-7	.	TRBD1	CASSGQVGEQYF	TGTGCCAGCAGTGGACAGGTCGGCGAGCAGTACTTC
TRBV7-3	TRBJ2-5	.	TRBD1	CASSLKGAPETQYF	TGTGCCAGCAGCTTAAAGGGGGCCCCAGAGACCCAGTACTTC
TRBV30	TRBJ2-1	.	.	CAWSPGLSVNEQFF	TGTGCCTGGTCCCCGGGCCTTAGCGTCAATGAGCAGTTCTTC
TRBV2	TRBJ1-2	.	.	CASSPRQDWGYTF	TGTGCCAGCAGCCCGAGACAAGATTGGGGCTACACCTTC
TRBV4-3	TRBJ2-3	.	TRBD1	CASSQDLGQGADTQYF	TGCGCCAGCAGCCAAGACTTGGGACAGGGGGCAGATACGCAGTATTTT
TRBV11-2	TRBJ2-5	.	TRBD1	CASSLNRGLETQYF	TGTGCCAGCAGCCTAAACAGGGGGCTAGAGACCCAGTACTTC
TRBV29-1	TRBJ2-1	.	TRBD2	CSSIMGLTNEQFF	TGCAGCTCCATAATGGGACTAACCAATGAGCAGTTCTTC
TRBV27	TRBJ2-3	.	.	CASKRPGTDTQYF	TGTGCCAGCAAACGGCCAGGGACAGATACGCAGTATTTT
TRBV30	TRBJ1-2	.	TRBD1	CAWSHTGQGDGYTF	TGTGCCTGGAGTCACACAGGACAGGGGGATGGCTACACCTTC
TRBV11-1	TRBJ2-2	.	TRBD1	CASADRGGTGELFF	TGTGCCAGCGCTGACAGGGGGGGCACCGGGGAGCTGTTTTTT
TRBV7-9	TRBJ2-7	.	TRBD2	CASSPSGSSYEQYF	TGTGCCAGCAGCCCTAGCGGGAGCTCCTACGAGCAGTACTTC
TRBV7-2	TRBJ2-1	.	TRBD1	CASSRDSNPYNEQFF	TGTGCCAGCAGCCGGGACAGCAACCCGTACAATGAGCAGTTCTTC
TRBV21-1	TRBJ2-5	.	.	CASTQSGGPWETQYF	TGTGCCAGCACCCAATCAGGGGGACCGTGGGAGACCCAGTACTTC
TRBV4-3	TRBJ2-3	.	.	CASSQRFPGDTQYF	TGCGCCAGCAGCCAAAGGTTTCCGGGAGATACGCAGTATTTT
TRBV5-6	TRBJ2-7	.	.	CASSFSPSEQYF	TGTGCCAGCAGCTTTAGTCCCTCCGAGCAGTACTTC
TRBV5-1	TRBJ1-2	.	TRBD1	CASSWQGDGYTF	TGCGCCAGCAGCTGGCAGGGGGATGGCTACACCTTC
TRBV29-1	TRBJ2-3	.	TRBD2	CSVEGTSSTQYF	TGCAGCGTTGAAGGGACTAGTAGTACGCAGTATTTT
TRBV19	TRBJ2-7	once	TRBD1	CASSTQDRGSYEQYF	TGTGCCAGTAGTACCCAGGACAGGGGGTCCTACGAGCAGTACTTC
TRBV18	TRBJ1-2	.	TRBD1	CASSSTGAYGYTF	TGTGCCAGCTCATCAACAGGGGCCTATGGCTACACCTTC
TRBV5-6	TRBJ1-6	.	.	CASSLHWPIRGSDSPLHF	TGTGCCAGCAGCCTACACTGGCCCATCAGGGGAAGTGATTCACCCCTCCACTTT
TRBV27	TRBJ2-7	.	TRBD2	CASSTIAGAYEQYF	TGTGCCAGCAGTACCATAGCGGGGGCCTACGAGCAGTACTTC
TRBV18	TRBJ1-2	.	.	CASSPSGTGTSPF	TGTGCCAGCTCACCTTCCGGGACCGGGACTTCCCCCTTC
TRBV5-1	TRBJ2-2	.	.	CASSLSTVANTGELFF	TGCGCCAGCAGCTTGAGTACTGTCGCGAACACCGGGGAGCTGTTTTTT
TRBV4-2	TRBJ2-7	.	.	CASSPHLGGPQREQYF	TGTGCCAGCAGCCCCCATCTCGGCGGTCCCCAACGCGAGCAGTACTTC
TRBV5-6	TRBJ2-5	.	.	CASSLGGRQYTETQYF	TGTGCCAGCAGCTTGGGGGGGCGCCAATACACGGAGACCCAGTACTTC
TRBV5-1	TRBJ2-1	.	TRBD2	CASSLGLAGNFYNEQFF	TGCGCCAGCAGCTTGGGTCTAGCGGGTAATTTTTACAATGAGCAGTTCTTC
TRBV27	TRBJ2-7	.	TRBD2	CASESGENYEQYF	TGTGCCAGCGAGAGCGGGGAAAACTACGAGCAGTACTTC
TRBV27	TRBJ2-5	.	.	CASSFYGETQYF	TGTGCCAGCAGTTTTTACGGGGAGACCCAGTACTTC
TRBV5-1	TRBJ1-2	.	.	CASRQAGTNYGYTF	TGCGCCAGCAGGCAAGCGGGGACTAACTATGGCTACACCTTC
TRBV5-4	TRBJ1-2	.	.	CASSPGDYGYTF	TGTGCCAGCAGCCCGGGAGACTATGGCTACACCTTC
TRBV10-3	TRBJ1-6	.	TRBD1	CAISELGQGTSPLHF	TGTGCCATCAGTGAGCTAGGACAGGGAACTTCACCCCTCCACTTT
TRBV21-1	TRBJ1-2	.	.	CASTTGCQGYTF	TGTGCCAGCACAACAGGGTGTCAAGGCTACACCTTC
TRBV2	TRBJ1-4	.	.	CASSEDRAREKLFF	TGTGCCAGCAGTGAAGACAGGGCCCGGGAAAAACTGTTTTTT
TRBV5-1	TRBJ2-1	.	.	CASSLTGLDNEQFF	TGCGCCAGCAGCTTGACAGGGTTGGACAATGAGCAGTTCTTC
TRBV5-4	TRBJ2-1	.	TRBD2	CASSLGAGVHNEQFF	TGTGCCAGCAGCTTGGGGGCGGGGGTCCACAATGAGCAGTTCTTC
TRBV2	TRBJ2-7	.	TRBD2	CASSLKGGAEQYF	TGTGCCAGCAGCCTAAAGGGAGGGGCCGAGCAGTACTTC
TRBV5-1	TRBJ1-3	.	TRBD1	CASSLDRGGNTIYF	TGCGCCAGCAGCTTGGACAGGGGCGGAAACACCATATATTTT
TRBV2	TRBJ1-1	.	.	CASSRANTEAFF	TGTGCCAGCAGCAGGGCAAACACTGAAGCTTTCTTT
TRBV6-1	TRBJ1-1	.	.	CASNGHMNTEAFF	TGTGCCAGCAATGGACACATGAACACTGAAGCTTTCTTT
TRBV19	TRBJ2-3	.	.	CASRAGEQRETDTQYF	TGTGCCAGTAGGGCAGGGGAACAGAGAGAAACCGATACGCAGTATTTT
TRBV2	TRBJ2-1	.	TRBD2	CASRTSGGPVNEQFF	TGTGCCAGCAGAACTAGCGGGGGGCCAGTCAATGAGCAGTTCTTC
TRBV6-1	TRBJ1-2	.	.	CASGDTTMVVTF	TGTGCCAGCGGGGACACCACTATGGTGGTCACCTTC
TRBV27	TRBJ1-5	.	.	CASRPIGNQPQHF	TGTGCCAGCAGACCTATCGGCAATCAGCCCCAGCATTTT
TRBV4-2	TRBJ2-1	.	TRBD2	CASSQASGGQYNEQFF	TGTGCCAGCAGCCAGGCTAGCGGGGGACAATACAATGAGCAGTTCTTC